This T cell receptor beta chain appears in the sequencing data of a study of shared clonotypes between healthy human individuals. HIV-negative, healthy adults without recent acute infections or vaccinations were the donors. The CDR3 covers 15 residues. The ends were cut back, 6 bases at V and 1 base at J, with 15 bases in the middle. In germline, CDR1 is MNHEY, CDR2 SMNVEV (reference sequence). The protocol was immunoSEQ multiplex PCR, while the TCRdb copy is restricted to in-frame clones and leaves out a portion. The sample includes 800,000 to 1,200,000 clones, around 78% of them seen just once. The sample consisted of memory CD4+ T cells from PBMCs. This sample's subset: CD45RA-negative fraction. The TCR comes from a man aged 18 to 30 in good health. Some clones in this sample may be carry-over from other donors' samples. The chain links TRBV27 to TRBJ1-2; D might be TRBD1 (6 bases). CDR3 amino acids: CASSFDRYLNYGYTF. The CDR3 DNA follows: TGTGCCAGCAGCTTCGACAGGTACCTTAACTATGGCTACACCTTC.